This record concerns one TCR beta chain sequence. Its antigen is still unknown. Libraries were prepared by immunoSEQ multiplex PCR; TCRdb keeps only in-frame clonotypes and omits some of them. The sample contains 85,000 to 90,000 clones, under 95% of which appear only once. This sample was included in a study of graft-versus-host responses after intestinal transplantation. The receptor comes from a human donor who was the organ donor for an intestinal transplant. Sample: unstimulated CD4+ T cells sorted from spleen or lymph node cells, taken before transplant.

As DNA, the CDR3 is TGTGCCAGCAGCTTACTAGCGGGGAGGGGCACAGATACGCAGTATTTT. It translates to CASSLLAGRGTDTQYF. This chain links TRBV7-9 with TRBJ2-3; the match to TRBD2 covers 9 bases. Germline V CDR1 and CDR2: SEHNR, FQNEAQ (reference sequence). Unmatched junction bases numbered 4, after V lost 2 bases and J lost 1 base. The CDR3 contains 16 residues.